This T cell receptor (beta chain) stems from a study of fetal regulatory T cell absence and autoimmunity (dated by TCRdb to about 2017). Study-wide context: The IPEX patients showed exocrine pancreas autoimmunity in the absence of clinical diabetes.

This clone showed up just once. It has no known antigen specificity. No base quality values were provided; no much bigger clone lies one nucleotide off. The DNeasy Blood and Tissue Kit was used to extract about 1.9-3 ug of genomic DNA from either umbilical cord blood or frozen pancreas. Results the study describes overall, beyond this receptor: Compared with cord blood, the pancreas TCR compartment showed significant oligoclonal enrichment, and some top clones were enriched more than 90-fold. TRB gene family usage was broadly similar between cord blood and pancreas, resembling published neonatal and adult repertoires. The oligoclonal enrichment was interpreted as support for antigen-driven autoimmunity in the pancreas before birth in IPEX syndrome.

On the immunoSEQ human TCRbeta survey platform, TCRbeta CDR3 regions were amplified and barcoded with a two-step multiplex PCR. Sequencing of the libraries was done on Illumina instruments, and IgH was sequenced in parallel from the same samples. As for the authors' bioinformatics: To remove PCR and sequencing errors, raw reads were filtered against IMGT V, D, J definitions and grouped with a nearest-neighbor algorithm. Clones were defined by identical nucleotide sequence; differential abundance between tissues used per-clone Fisher exact tests with pFDR threshold p<0.01. Clones with frequencies too low for statistical inference were excluded by a minimum inclusion filter of 10 in either sample. The immunoSEQ Analyzer was used for pairwise clonal comparisons, while IMGT tools were used to assess gene family usage. The table was pulled from immuneACCESS by TCRdb, which kept in-frame rearrangements only. Such tables lose some clones; where checked, under half of the loss comes from unresolved V genes, and the rest has no known cause. V, J and clone size derive from that table, while D and trimming were established from the DNA sequence. This sample lists approximately 46,000 clones; roughly 80% were detected once. 0.35% to 0.45% of the sample belongs to the ten largest clones.

The germline V end is reduced by 3 bases and the J end by 7 bases; junction bases left unmatched: 6. The germline V gene (reference sequence) sets CDR1 to MNHEY and CDR2 to SMNVEV. Taken from cysteine to phenylalanine, the CDR3 has 15 residues. Of the read, only the CDR3 DNA is kept; its 45 bases are in frame from base 1. The sequence derives from a newborn boy with IPEX syndrome. Here the chain combines TRBV27 and TRBJ2-1, with 10 junctional bases fitting TRBD2. Sequences were obtained from cord blood. This receptor carries the CDR3 CASSFQRGGRNEQFF. The nucleotides read TGTGCCAGCAGTTTTCAGCGGGGGGGCCGGAATGAGCAGTTCTTC.